This T cell receptor beta chain comes out of a study of a mutant IDH1 vaccine in newly diagnosed glioma (dated by TCRdb to the early 2020s). Notes on the research overall: Patients received eight vaccinations in weeks 1, 3, 5, 7, 11, 15, 19 and 23, corresponding to visits V03 through V10. The roughly 32 treated patients were approximately 62% male and around 40% female, with a mean age of about 43 years. Vaccination started 4-6 weeks after radiotherapy alone, or was given together with temozolomide cycles in the groups whose treatment included chemotherapy. Longitudinal TCRB deep sequencing was performed for roughly 24 treated patients wherever samples were available for exploratory analyses. Prior to enrollment, patients had been given standard therapy consisting of radiotherapy alone, temozolomide alone, or radiochemotherapy with temozolomide, with the combination given to most patients. Six visits were used for peripheral blood collection: V03 (baseline), V05, V07, V10, V12 and V13. The investigation overall reported the following: Immune responses induced by the vaccine were seen in approximately 92% of patients across multiple MHC alleles. Pseudoprogression seemed to be unrelated to changes in the top peripheral T cell clonotypes found by TCRB sequencing. According to the authors, sample limitations meant that analyses of patient blood samples could not be reproduced. Selection of PBMC samples for TCRB deep sequencing was based on availability.

About this clone: The specificity of this receptor is unknown. No per-base quality is available; no much larger clone lies one base away.

Library preparation employed the immunoSEQ multiplex PCR assay. The hsTCRB Kit was used according to the manufacturer's protocol to amplify rearranged TCR beta chain sequences. An Illumina MiSeq was used to sequence the TCRB libraries. Per the authors' processing: Demultiplexing, trimming and gene mapping were performed with the kit vendor's proprietary platform. TCRdb obtained this table from immuneACCESS and retained in-frame rearrangements with V and J assigned. These tables miss some clones; where compared with another copy, unresolved V genes account for less than half of the shortfall, and the remainder is unexplained. V and J calls and clone size are those listed in that table; D and trimming were worked out from the DNA. Counted in this sample were approximately 45,000 clones; approximately 90% of them appeared once. The top ten clones comprise 3.9% of the sample. Explained via the paper, the time point label denotes: week 23, last vaccination. A 20-mer mutant IDH1 peptide at 300 micrograms in Montanide made up each vaccine dose, which was injected subcutaneously together with topical imiquimod. The donors had newly diagnosed IDH1-mutant astrocytomas of WHO grade 3 or 4 that showed loss of nuclear ATRX. The samples were drawn from NOA16, a multicentre, single-arm, open-label phase I trial in Germany that tested a mutant IDH1 peptide vaccine in humans for the first time. Genomic DNA for TCRB sequencing was extracted from EDTA blood using the DNeasy Blood and Tissue Kit.

The germline V gene (reference sequence) sets CDR1 to SGHNT and CDR2 to YYREEE. The junction shows trimming of 1 base on V and 2 bases on J, plus 9 bases between the germline ends. Counted from cysteine to phenylalanine, this CDR3 has 14 amino acids. CDR3 DNA is the only sequence kept; it has 42 bases, read in frame from the first base. The receptor's source is a man aged 45-65 years with glioma. The material was PBMCs, obtained from a glioma patient whose treatment included an IDH1 peptide vaccine. The chain couples TRBV5-4 to TRBJ1-1; the D gene assignment is ambiguous. The CDR3 reads as follows: CASSLSSLNTEAFF. The DNA is as follows: TGTGCCAGCAGCTTGAGCAGTCTCAACACTGAAGCTTTCTTT.